A single sample is the source of the 4 T cell receptor beta chains below, sequenced in a study of cytomegalovirus exposure and HLA in healthy donors. PCR was performed using 60 Vbeta and 13 Jbeta primers. Data came from immunoSEQ multiplex PCR; TCRdb stores just in-frame clones and leaves some out. The sample includes 150,000 to 200,000 clones, over 75% seen only once; the top ten take roughly 8.8%. Specimen: PBMCs. The receptors were gathered from a young man in good health and CMV-seropositive.

The sample holds one count of this clone. The chain employs TRBV19 and TRBJ1-5, with D perhaps TRBD1 (6 bases). The CDR3 spans 15 residues. Per germline, CDR1 LNHDA and CDR2 SQIVND (reference sequence). Trimming took 6 bases from V and 1 from J, leaving 13 bases between them. CDR3 region: CASSRGGRSNQPQHF. CDR3 sequence (DNA): TGTGCCAGTAGCCGAGGGGGACGCAGCAATCAGCCCCAGCATTTT. The variable domain in full, with the rest retrieved from reference TRBV19 and TRBJ1-5, is DGGITQSPKYLFRKEGQNVTLSCEQNLNHDAMYWYRQDPGQGLRLIYYSQIVNDFQKGDIAEGYSVSREKKESFPLTVTSAQKNPTAFYLCASSRGGRSNQPQHFGDGTRLSIL.

This chain joins TRBV5-4 and TRBJ2-5; D is unclear. Trimming removed 1 base from V and 1 base from J, with 8 bases in between. The CDR3 totals 14 residues. The germline CDR1 and CDR2 sequences are SGHNT and YYREEE (reference sequence). CDR3 sequence reads: CASSLNHGQETQYF. The CDR3, as DNA: TGTGCCAGCAGCTTGAATCACGGCCAAGAGACCCAGTACTTC.

The chain uses TRBV5-4 and TRBJ2-3, with D possibly TRBD1 on 6 matching bases. CDR1 and CDR2 from the germline V gene are SGHNT and YYREEE (reference sequence). The CDR3 spans 16 residues. V dropped 4 bases and J dropped 1 base, with 16 bases sitting between them. As DNA, the CDR3 is TGTGCCAGCAGCGGGGCCGGGACAAGAGGCACAGATACGCAGTATTTT. Its protein is CASSGAGTRGTDTQYF.

V usage is TRBV5-1 and J usage is TRBJ2-7, with TRBD1 identical over 11 bases. The ends lost 3 bases at V and 2 bases at J; junction bases unmatched: 1. Per the germline V gene, CDR1 is SGHRS and CDR2 is YFSETQ. The CDR3 contains 14 residues. CDR3 nucleotide sequence: TGCGCCAGCAGCTCGGGACAGGGGGCCTACGAGCAGTACTTC. It specifies CASSSGQGAYEQYF.